A single sample gave rise to the 25 T cell receptor beta chains below, sequenced in a study of cytomegalovirus exposure and HLA in healthy donors. The PCR used 60 Vbeta and 13 Jbeta primers. The table came from immunoSEQ multiplex PCR; TCRdb's copy has only in-frame clones and leaves some out. The data show approximately 60,000 clones, about 80% seen once. Sequencing was done on a sample of PBMCs. The receptor source for this set is a man in his thirties or forties in good health and CMV-seronegative.

V is TRBV6-5 and J is TRBJ1-2; D is possibly TRBD1 (5 bases). Trimming removed 6 bases at V and 7 bases at J, with 15 bases between. CDR3 length: 13 residues. From germline, CDR1 is MNHEY and CDR2 SVGAGI. This CDR3 reads CASSPTDVRGYTF. CDR3 sequence (DNA): TGTGCCAGCAGCCCGACAGACGTTCGTGGCTACACCTTC.

This chain connects TRBV5-4 to TRBJ1-2; D call uncertain. CDR1 is SGHNT, CDR2 YYREEE, per germline (reference sequence). This CDR3 has 14 residues. Trimming shortened V by 0 bases and J by 7 bases, and 13 bases separated the two germline ends. The CDR3 reads CASSLGPGEGGYTF. DNA of the CDR3: TGTGCCAGCAGCTTGGGACCTGGGGAGGGTGGCTACACCTTC.

The V call is TRBV5-1, the J call TRBJ1-1; D is perhaps TRBD1 (5 bases). V lost 4 bases, J lost 1 base, and 11 bases lay in between. The germline V gene encodes CDR1 SGHRS and CDR2 YFSETQ. This CDR3 comprises 14 residues. The CDR3 nucleotides read TGCGCCAGCAGCCGTGCTGGGGCGAACACTGAAGCTTTCTTT. This codes for CASSRAGANTEAFF.

V gene TRBV7-2 combines with J gene TRBJ2-1; 7 nucleotides match TRBD1. Trimming cost V 5 bases and J 7 bases; bases outside gene matches: 8. In germline, CDR1 is SGHTA, CDR2 FQGNSA. The CDR3 contains 14 residues. Here the CDR3 reads CASSHVGGDNEQFF. In nucleotides, the CDR3 is TGTGCCAGCAGCCACGTAGGGGGCGATAATGAGCAGTTCTTC.

The chain employs TRBV7-2 and TRBJ2-2; 10 bases fit TRBD1. The germline CDR1 and CDR2 sequences are SGHTA and FQGNSA. This CDR3 is 19 amino acids long. Trimming took 5 bases from V and 5 from J; bases not matched to a gene: 17. CDR3 DNA sequence: TGTGCCAGCAGCCCCCGGGACAGGGGCCCCATAAGTGGTACCGGGGAGCTGTTTTTT. Translated: CASSPRDRGPISGTGELFF.

The chain recombines TRBV5-4 with TRBJ2-1; 8 nucleotides align to TRBD2. The V gene's germline CDR1 is SGHNT and CDR2 YYREEE (reference sequence). V dropped 9 bases and J dropped 0; count of bases not matched to a gene: 8. This CDR3 has 15 amino acids. CDR3 coding DNA: TGTGCCACCAGTAGCGGGGCCAGCTCCTACAATGAGCAGTTCTTC. Translating gives CATSSGASSYNEQFF.

In this sample, this clone turned up once. CDR3 region: CASSPSSGGAGNEQFF. The CDR3 coding sequence is TGTGCCAGCTCACCGTCTAGCGGGGGGGCCGGAAATGAGCAGTTCTTC. The chain combines TRBV18 with TRBJ2-1; TRBD2 matches at 12 bases. The CDR3 covers 16 residues. After removal of 3 bases from V and 7 bases from J, the junction contained 7 bases not matched to a gene. CDR1 is KGHSH, CDR2 LQKENI, per germline.

This chain joins TRBV2 and TRBJ2-5; 8 positions agree with TRBD1. The end of the DNA aligns better with TRBJ2-7, so the J call may be wrong. The germline V gene encodes CDR1 SNHLY and CDR2 FYNNEI. This CDR3 region has 13 residues. The CDR3 bases are TGTGCCAGCAGTTCGGACAGGGTGTACGAGCAGTACTTC. Protein: CASSSDRVYEQYF.

The rearrangement links TRBV7-9 to TRBJ2-5; TRBD2 might be the D (6 bases). This CDR3 region has 15 residues. With 5 bases removed from V and 2 bases from J, the gap between germline ends came to 15 bases. CDR1 is SEHNR and CDR2 is FQNEAQ in the germline V gene (reference sequence). The CDR3 spells CASSPWRVAQETQYF. The DNA of the CDR3 is TGTGCCAGCAGCCCCTGGAGGGTCGCACAAGAGACCCAGTACTTC.

CDR3 DNA sequence: TGTGCCAGCAGCTCTCAGGGGAGGAACACTGAAGCTTTCTTT. It is translated as CASSSQGRNTEAFF. The chain combines TRBV7-2 with TRBJ1-1; TRBD1 is a possible D gene (6 bases). CDR3 size: 14 residues. V was cut by 4 bases and J by 1 base, with 10 bases left in between. Germline CDR1 SGHTA, CDR2 FQGNSA.

The V and J genes are TRBV30 and TRBJ2-7; weak D call: TRBD2 (7 bases). CDR3 length: 15 amino acids. V was clipped by 1 base and J by 7 bases, with 20 bases between them. CDR1 GTSNPN and CDR2 SVGIG come from the germline V gene (reference sequence). CDR3 protein: CAWSGDSSGQGEQYF. The CDR3, as DNA: TGTGCCTGGAGTGGGGATTCTAGCGGCCAGGGGGAGCAGTACTTC. Drawing the rest from reference TRBV30 and TRBJ2-7, the complete variable domain is SQTIHQWPATLVQPVGSPLSLECTVEGTSNPNLYWYRQAAGRGLQLLFYSVGIGQISSEVPQNLSASRPQDRQFILSSKKLLLSDSGFYLCAWSGDSSGQGEQYFGPGTRLTVT.

This clone was counted a few times. The chain carries TRBV10-3 and TRBJ1-3; 12 bases map to TRBD1. CDR3 length: 18 residues. Germline V gene lookup returns CDR1 ENHRY and CDR2 SYGVKD. Germline trimming cut 8 bases from V and 0 bases from J; bases unmatched to any gene: 11. The CDR3 loop is CAIQPGQGAPSSGNTIYF. The CDR3 DNA is TGTGCCATCCAGCCGGGACAGGGGGCTCCCTCCTCTGGAAACACCATATATTTT.

This clone has just a few counts. The chain is built from TRBV11-1 and TRBJ2-3; 8 bases agree with TRBD1. The CDR3 contains 16 residues. CDR1 and CDR2 from the germline V gene are SGHAT and FQDESV (reference sequence). V dropped 5 bases and J dropped 2; count of bases not matched to a gene: 9. The CDR3 sequence: CASSPRTGRPTDTQYF. The CDR3 coding sequence is TGTGCCAGCAGCCCCCGGACAGGGAGGCCCACAGATACGCAGTATTTT.

The rearrangement joins TRBV15 to TRBJ2-5; 8 bases align to TRBD1. The DNA end is a closer match to TRBJ2-7, so the J assignment may be wrong. The germline V gene encodes CDR1 LNHNV and CDR2 YYDKDF (reference sequence). The CDR3 spans 15 residues. The CDR3 DNA reads as TGTGCCACCAGCAAAGCGCAGGGGGCTTCGGACGAGCAGTACTTC. Its protein product is CATSKAQGASDEQYF.

The chain employs TRBV9 and TRBJ2-3, with TRBD1 matching over 7 bases. Germline V gene data show CDR1 as SGDLS and CDR2 as YYNGEE. This CDR3 region has 16 residues. The V gene end was trimmed by 4 bases and the J gene end by 1 base; junction bases not matched to a gene: 9. CDR3 bases: TGTGCCAGCAGCTCCCGACAGGGATCGGGCACAGATACGCAGTATTTT. Protein sequence: CASSSRQGSGTDTQYF.

This clone has more than one count but fewer than ten. The CDR3 reads CASSDGTGNEKLFF. CDR3 in DNA: TGTGCCAGCAGTGACGGGACAGGGAACGAAAAACTGTTTTTT. The chain carries TRBV6-4 and TRBJ1-4, with 9 bases lining up with TRBD1. Germline loops: CDR1 MRHNA, CDR2 SNTAGT. V lost 2 bases, J lost 8 bases, and 3 bases stayed unmatched. The CDR3 sequence is 14 residues long.

This chain joins TRBV6-5 and TRBJ2-5; D gene unclear. The CDR3 runs to 13 residues. From germline, CDR1 is MNHEY and CDR2 SVGAGI. V dropped 5 bases and J dropped 5 bases, with 12 bases sitting between them. Written as DNA, the CDR3 is TGTGCCAGCAGTGACCGGGTGCGGGAGACCCAGTACTTC. Encoded protein: CASSDRVRETQYF.

The chain carries TRBV25-1 and TRBJ2-1, with 9 nucleotides matching TRBD2. J lost 1 base, V lost 8 bases, and 3 bases had no gene match. The CDR3 covers 14 residues. Germline CDR1 MGHDK, CDR2 SYGVNS. This CDR3 is CASQSGGSYNEQFF. DNA of the CDR3: TGTGCCAGCCAAAGCGGGGGGTCCTACAATGAGCAGTTCTTC. Using reference TRBV25-1 and TRBJ2-1 for the parts outside the CDR3, the full variable domain is EADIYQTPRYLVIGTGKKITLECSQTMGHDKMYWYQQDPGMELHLIHYSYGVNSTEKGDLSSESTVSRIRTEHFPLTLESARPSHTSQYLCASQSGGSYNEQFFGPGTRLTVL.

The chain couples TRBV7-9 to TRBJ2-7; 9 bases fit TRBD1. Germline V gene lookup returns CDR1 SEHNR and CDR2 FQNEAQ (reference sequence). There are 15 residues in the CDR3. V shed 5 bases and J 3 bases; nucleotides not matched to a gene: 8. CDR3 DNA: TGTGCCAGCAGCCCCCGGGACAGGGAGTACTACGAGCAGTACTTC. It yields the protein CASSPRDREYYEQYF.

CDR3 bases: TGTGCCAGCAGTTTCCTTAGGGGACAGGGTAGCTCCTACGAGCAGTACTTC. Translated, it gives CASSFLRGQGSSYEQYF. The rearrangement uses TRBV27 and TRBJ2-7, with 9 bases fitting TRBD1. The CDR3 sequence is 17 residues long. V lost 3 bases, J lost 0 bases, and 9 bases stayed unmatched. Germline-derived CDR1 and CDR2 are MNHEY and SMNVEV (reference sequence).

CDR3 amino acids: CASTPGSGSYEQYF. Here the CDR3 DNA reads TGTGCCAGCACCCCGGGTAGCGGGAGTTACGAGCAGTACTTC. This chain uses TRBV9 with TRBJ2-7; 9 bases line up with TRBD2. With V trimmed by 6 bases and J by 4 bases, 8 bases remained unmatched. The CDR3 runs 14 residues. CDR1 SGDLS and CDR2 YYNGEE come from the germline V gene.

The chain joins TRBV11-2 to TRBJ1-1; D not resolved. Germline lookup yields CDR1 SGHAT and CDR2 FQNNGV. V was trimmed by 4 bases and J by 10 bases, leaving 7 bases between them. The CDR3 has 10 residues. The CDR3 DNA follows: TGTGCCAGCAGCTCCTGGGCAGCTTTCTTT. The encoded protein is CASSSWAAFF.

This chain links TRBV29-1 with TRBJ1-2; the D is unclear. V was cut by 7 bases and J by 6 bases, with 9 bases left in between. Germline V gene sequence: CDR1 SQVTM, CDR2 ANQGSEA. The length of the CDR3 is 10 residues. The CDR3 is CSAGVDGYTF. The CDR3 region has the DNA TGCAGCGCCGGGGTGGATGGCTACACCTTC.

This CDR3 reads CAWSGGTSGSYNEQFF. The CDR3 coding sequence is TGTGCCTGGAGTGGGGGGACTAGCGGGAGCTACAATGAGCAGTTCTTC. The V and J genes are TRBV30 and TRBJ2-1; 14 positions match TRBD2. CDR3 size: 16 residues. The germline CDR1 and CDR2 sequences are GTSNPN and SVGIG (reference sequence). V was clipped by 1 base and J by 3 bases; unmatched bases: 2.

V is TRBV7-3 and J is TRBJ2-3, with 10 positions matching TRBD2. The germline CDR1 and CDR2 sequences are SGHTA and FQGTGA. The CDR3 totals 18 residues. Losses at the gene ends were 1 base for V and 5 bases for J; bases not matched to a gene: 12. DNA of the CDR3: TGTGCCAGCAGCTTAAGGGGGCCAGCGGGGGGGCTGGGAGATACGCAGTATTTT. Protein: CASSLRGPAGGLGDTQYF.